The T cell receptor (beta chain) described here comes from a study of OX40 agonist ivuxolimab in advanced cancers. Measured with immunoSEQ multiplex PCR; TCRdb has only the in-frame clones, and not every one. The sample has 70,000 or so clones, 85% to 90% seen once. The investigators sampled blood at baseline, at cycle 4 day 1, and at cycle 7 day 1. Specimen: CD4+ or CD8+ T cells sorted from blood, collected in a trial of the OX40 agonist ivuxolimab. The TCR sequence derives from an adult with an advanced solid tumor such as melanoma, head and neck, liver or kidney cancer.

The CDR3 region is CASSDSWGSEAFF. CDR3 nucleotides: TGTGCCAGCAGTGACTCATGGGGTTCTGAAGCTTTCTTT. The chain carries TRBV6-4 and TRBJ1-1; D is undetermined. Trimming pared 0 bases from V and 6 bases from J, leaving 8 bases between. The CDR3 contains 13 residues. Germline V gene sequence: CDR1 MRHNA, CDR2 SNTAGT.